These 28 T cell receptor beta chains came from one sample sequenced in a study of T-cell memory formation after mild COVID-19 (dated by TCRdb to about 2021). Library generation was performed with 5' RACE. TCRdb lists the instrument as Illumina NovaSeq 6000. TCRdb reprocessing: public reads trimmed at Q25 with fastp, clones called with MiXCR, in-frame beta chains kept. Rows merge per CDR3 protein into single entries with the most common DNA and genes. The sample has about half a million distinct CDR3 sequences on record, 15% to 20% of them singletons. The top ten clones comprise more than 9% of the sample. Material for sequencing was PBMCs or a T cell subset sorted from them (not recorded which). The receptors derive from an adult woman who had mild COVID-19 (a few samples of this study predate the infection). The sample titles of this study are shuffled in the database, so cell type and time point are left out; the donor was told from shared clones.

The chain recombines TRBV15 with TRBJ2-7; 10 bases agree with TRBD1. CDR1 is LNHNV, CDR2 YYDKDF, per germline (reference sequence). The junction had 1 base not matched to a gene; V was cut back by 1 base and J by 1 base. There are 15 residues in the CDR3. The CDR3 loop reads CATSRGTGGSYEQYF. The CDR3 DNA follows: TGTGCCACCAGCAGAGGGACAGGGGGTTCCTACGAGCAGTACTTC. Using reference TRBV15 and TRBJ2-7 for the parts outside the CDR3, the full variable domain is DAMVIQNPRYQVTQFGKPVTLSCSQTLNHNVMYWYQQKSSQAPKLLFHYYDKDFNNEADTPDNFQSRRPNTSFCFLDIRSPGLGDTAMYLCATSRGTGGSYEQYFGPGTRLTVT.

A few counts support this clonotype. This chain uses TRBV28 with TRBJ2-4; tentative D call: TRBD2 (5 bases). CDR1 is MDHEN, CDR2 SYDVKM, per germline. With 8 bases removed from V and 4 bases from J, the gap between germline ends came to 12 bases. The CDR3 runs 13 residues. CDR3 in amino acids: CASRSRGKNIQYF. DNA of the CDR3: TGTGCCAGCCGCTCGAGAGGGAAAAACATTCAGTACTTC.

The V call is TRBV3-1, the J call TRBJ2-5; no definite D call. CDR3 length: 18 amino acids. The germline V gene encodes CDR1 LGHDT and CDR2 YNNKEL (reference sequence). Trimming stripped 0 bases from V and 5 bases from J, with 22 bases between. The CDR3 spells CASSQDTPGLYREETQYF. The CDR3 coding sequence is TGTGCCAGCAGCCAAGACACCCCAGGATTATATCGAGAGGAGACCCAGTACTTC.

This sequence joins TRBV7-9 and TRBJ2-7; tentative D call: TRBD2 (6 bases). Germline loops: CDR1 SEHNR, CDR2 FQNEAQ (reference sequence). This CDR3 comprises 14 residues. The ends were cut back, 7 bases at V and 9 bases at J, with 22 bases in the middle. CDR3 sequence: CASISAGLGGAQYF. CDR3 DNA sequence: TGTGCCAGCATCTCCGCCGGTCTGGGAGGCGCGCAGTACTTC.

The chain is built from TRBV25-1 and TRBJ2-1; the match to TRBD1 covers 7 bases. J lost 8 bases, V lost 5 bases, and 6 bases had no gene match. The germline CDR1 and CDR2 sequences are MGHDK and SYGVNS. This CDR3 contains 13 residues. CDR3 in DNA: TGTGCCAGCAGTTTTACAGGGGTCGATGAGCAGTTCTTC. Its protein product is CASSFTGVDEQFF.

This chain joins TRBV4-1 and TRBJ1-1, with 7 bases that match TRBD1. Germline V CDR1 and CDR2: MGHRA, YSYEKL. CDR3 size: 15 residues. V gave up 2 bases and J gave up 1 base; unmatched junction bases: 4. The CDR3 DNA reads as TGCGCCAGCAGCCAATTAGGGGGCTCGAACACTGAAGCTTTCTTT. It codes for CASSQLGGSNTEAFF.

Only a few counts were recorded for this clonotype. The J gene is TRBJ1-5, the V gene TRBV4-1; no firm D call. CDR1 is MGHRA, CDR2 YSYEKL, per germline. Trimming stripped 0 bases from V and 6 bases from J, with 6 bases between. The CDR3 is 13 residues long. Written as DNA, the CDR3 is TGCGCCAGCAGCCAAGATTGGGGTCAGCCCCAGCATTTT. Protein sequence: CASSQDWGQPQHF.

This chain's CDR3 is CASSMIPGQSYEQYF. For the CDR3, the DNA is TGTGCCAGTAGTATGATTCCCGGACAATCCTACGAGCAGTACTTC. V gene TRBV19 combines with J gene TRBJ2-7; D perhaps matches TRBD1 (5 bases). Germline V gene lookup returns CDR1 LNHDA and CDR2 SQIVND (reference sequence). Deletions cut 3 bases from V and 1 base from J, with 13 bases between. The CDR3 sequence is 15 residues long.

This clonotype was seen a handful of times. The chain links TRBV20-1 to TRBJ2-7, with TRBD2 identical over 9 bases. The germline gives CDR1 DFQATT, CDR2 SNEGSKA (reference sequence). V lost 1 base and J lost 5; bases outside the gene matches: 12. The CDR3 has 16 amino acids. CDR3 loop: CSARGSVAGELDEQYF. The CDR3 DNA reads TGCAGTGCTAGAGGGTCAGTAGCGGGAGAGTTAGACGAGCAGTACTTC.

This clonotype showed up many times. The rearrangement uses TRBV12-3 or TRBV12-4 and TRBJ2-7, with D uncertain. The ends were cut back, 5 bases at V and 5 bases at J, with 19 bases in the middle. This CDR3 comprises 15 residues. For the CDR3, the DNA is TGTGCCAGCAGTACGGATGGGAACGGGCCGCACGAGCAGTACTTC. This gives the protein CASSTDGNGPHEQYF.

This clonotype has ten or more counts. The rearrangement uses TRBV4-1 and TRBJ2-1; TRBD2 agrees at 14 bases. J gave up 7 bases and V 0 bases, and 8 bases lay outside the gene matches. Looked up from germline, CDR1 is MGHRA and CDR2 is YSYEKL. There are 18 residues in the CDR3. This CDR3 is CASSQDGRGLAGGNEQFF. CDR3 in DNA: TGCGCCAGCAGCCAAGACGGGCGTGGACTAGCGGGGGGTAATGAGCAGTTCTTC.

This clonotype was counted at least ten times. J is TRBJ2-1 and V is TRBV7-3, with TRBD1 matching over 9 bases. J lost 9 bases, V lost 4 bases, and 7 bases had no gene match. Germline values: CDR1 SGHTA, CDR2 FQGTGA. CDR3 size: 14 residues. CDR3 region: CASSSGTGFGEQFF. DNA for the CDR3: TGTGCCAGCAGCTCTGGGACAGGGTTCGGTGAGCAGTTCTTC.

Written as DNA, the CDR3 is TGTGCCACCAGTGATTTAACCGGGGGCGCGGCCGGGGAGCTGTTTTTT. Protein: CATSDLTGGAAGELFF. The chain links TRBV24-1 to TRBJ2-2; TRBD1 or TRBD2 may be the D gene (6 bases each). This CDR3 contains 16 residues. Germline CDR1 KGHDR, CDR2 SFDVKD. V lost 1 base, J lost 6 bases, and 14 bases lay in between.

The chain combines TRBV6-5 with TRBJ1-2; a possible D gene is TRBD1 (6 bases). This CDR3 contains 15 residues. The germline V gene encodes CDR1 MNHEY and CDR2 SVGAGI. Trimming took off 0 bases at V and 3 bases at J, with 11 bases between the two ends. The CDR3 region has the DNA TGTGCCAGCAGTTACTCGAGTCAGGGGCACTATGGCTACACCTTC. Its protein is CASSYSSQGHYGYTF.

The CDR3 region is CASSPRGAREKLFF. The CDR3 DNA reads TGCGCCAGCAGCCCCCGAGGGGCGCGTGAAAAACTGTTTTTT. V is TRBV4-3 and J is TRBJ1-4, with TRBD1 as a possible D gene (5 bases). CDR1 LGHNA and CDR2 YSLEER come from the germline V gene. The V end was cut by 4 bases, the J end by 7 bases, with 13 bases between. The CDR3 totals 14 residues.

The chain employs TRBV30 and TRBJ2-7, with 9 nucleotides matching TRBD1. The V gene end was trimmed by 4 bases and the J gene end by 6 bases; junction bases not matched to a gene: 10. The CDR3 consists of 14 residues. Germline V lookup: CDR1 GTSNPN, CDR2 SVGIG (reference sequence). The CDR3 DNA follows: TGTGCCTGGAATCGAGGACAGGGGTATGGCGAGCAGTACTTC. It specifies CAWNRGQGYGEQYF.

Many counts were recorded for this clonotype. The V and J genes are TRBV7-2 and TRBJ1-4; perhaps TRBD1 as D (6 bases). V lost 4 bases, J lost 4 bases, and 13 bases lay in between. The CDR3 spans 15 residues. The germline V gene encodes CDR1 SGHTA and CDR2 FQGNSA. The CDR3 DNA reads TGTGCCAGCAGCTATGCAGGGGTGAATAATGAAAAACTGTTTTTT. This sequence encodes CASSYAGVNNEKLFF.

This clonotype was counted between two and nine times. The chain has TRBV20-1 and TRBJ1-5, with 7 bases fitting TRBD1. The V and J ends lost 3 bases and 6 bases, in that order; junction bases with no gene match: 5. The CDR3 contains 13 residues. CDR1 and CDR2 (germline): DFQATT, SNEGSKA (reference sequence). The CDR3 DNA reads TGCAGTGCTAGTCCAGGGGGAGGTCAGCCCCAGCATTTT. Translation gives CSASPGGGQPQHF.

This clonotype has only a few counts. This sequence joins TRBV5-1 and TRBJ2-7; a possible D gene is TRBD1 (6 bases). The ends were cut back, 3 bases at V and 6 bases at J, with 7 bases in the middle. Looked up from germline, CDR1 is SGHRS and CDR2 is YFSETQ. This CDR3 is built from 11 residues. The chain's CDR3 is CASSSQGEQYF. In DNA form, the CDR3 reads TGCGCCAGCAGCTCACAGGGCGAGCAGTACTTC.

The chain is built from TRBV7-9 and TRBJ2-3; 8 bases line up with TRBD2. V dropped 4 bases and J dropped 2; count of bases not matched to a gene: 8. The CDR3 is 16 residues long. Germline CDR1 and CDR2: SEHNR and FQNEAQ (reference sequence). Here the CDR3 reads CASSSALAGLTDTQYF. CDR3 sequence (DNA): TGTGCCAGCAGCTCGGCTTTAGCGGGGCTCACAGATACGCAGTATTTT.

There are many counts of this clonotype. The chain links TRBV18 to TRBJ2-7; D is tentatively TRBD1 or TRBD2 (5 bases each). V lost 5 bases and J 3 bases, leaving 14 bases between the germline ends. Per the germline V gene, CDR1 is KGHSH and CDR2 is LQKENI. The CDR3 consists of 14 residues. CDR3 region: CASSFPGRNYEQYF. CDR3 bases: TGTGCCAGCTCATTTCCGGGACGGAACTACGAGCAGTACTTC.

V and J are TRBV20-1 and TRBJ2-2; no definite D call. The germline CDR1 and CDR2 sequences are DFQATT and SNEGSKA (reference sequence). The germline V and J ends were trimmed by 0 bases and 0 bases, with 14 bases remaining between them. The CDR3 runs to 17 residues. In DNA form, the CDR3 reads TGCAGTGCTAGAGATCCGCTAGTCCCACCGAACACCGGGGAGCTGTTTTTT. Its translation: CSARDPLVPPNTGELFF.

The sample holds many counts of this clonotype. J is TRBJ1-1 and V is TRBV9, with 7 bases matching TRBD1. Germline lookup yields CDR1 SGDLS and CDR2 YYNGEE. V trimming: 0 bases; J trimming: 3 bases; junction bases outside the gene matches: 2. This CDR3 spans 14 amino acids. DNA for the CDR3: TGTGCCAGCAGCGTAGAAGGACAGGACACTGAAGCTTTCTTT. This translates into CASSVEGQDTEAFF.

This clonotype appeared a few times. The chain is built from TRBV6-1 and TRBJ2-2; 9 nucleotides agree with TRBD2. This CDR3 has 15 amino acids. The germline V gene has CDR1 MNHNS and CDR2 SASEGT. V lost 7 bases, J lost 5 bases, and 8 bases stayed unmatched. CDR3 region: CASIGGRGPTGELFF. The CDR3 bases are TGTGCCAGCATAGGCGGGAGGGGCCCGACCGGGGAGCTGTTTTTT.

This clonotype was seen more than once but under ten times. This chain uses TRBV7-2 with TRBJ2-2, with 12 bases identical to TRBD2. The CDR3 sequence is 16 residues long. CDR1 SGHTA and CDR2 FQGNSA come from the germline V gene. Trimming cost V 5 bases and J 5 bases; bases outside gene matches: 6. The CDR3 loop reads CASSLLAGGSTGELFF. The DNA of the CDR3 is TGTGCCAGCAGCCTTCTAGCGGGAGGGTCTACCGGGGAGCTGTTTTTT.

This clonotype was detected many times. The CDR3 sequence is CASSFGEETQYF. In DNA, the CDR3 is TGTGCCAGCAGCTTTGGGGAGGAGACCCAGTACTTC. The chain couples TRBV7-9 to TRBJ2-5; D might be TRBD2 (5 bases). V was pared by 3 bases and J by 5 bases, with 7 bases between. The CDR3 extends over 12 amino acids. Germline V CDR1 and CDR2: SEHNR, FQNEAQ (reference sequence).

The table lists this clonotype with a few counts. The gene calls are TRBV10-3 and TRBJ2-7; a weak D match, TRBD2 (5 bases). The CDR3 is 16 residues long. Per the germline V gene, CDR1 is ENHRY and CDR2 is SYGVKD. V lost 0 bases and J lost 2, with 14 bases in between. This chain's CDR3 is CAISESAGRFTYEQYF. DNA of the CDR3: TGTGCCATCAGTGAGTCGGCGGGCAGGTTTACCTACGAGCAGTACTTC.

This clonotype was observed a handful of times. CDR3 DNA: TGTGCCAGCTCACCTCACGGGGGACAGGAGAACACTGAAGCTTTCTTT. Translation gives CASSPHGGQENTEAFF. The V and J genes are TRBV18 and TRBJ1-1; TRBD1 matches 8 bases. Germline V gene data show CDR1 as KGHSH and CDR2 as LQKENI. This CDR3 region has 16 residues. Trimming at V came to 3 bases and at J to 1 base, leaving 7 bases not matched to a gene.